This T cell receptor (beta chain) was captured by sequencing in a study of blood T cell repertoires in COVID-19. TCRdb's copy holds only in-frame clones and misses some; the assay was immunoSEQ multiplex PCR. In the table there are about 200,000 clones, approximately 84% of which are singletons. Germline V lookup: CDR1 SNHLY, CDR2 FYNNEI. V shed 11 bases, J shed 5 bases, and the junction held 17 bases outside the gene matches. The CDR3 covers 15 residues. Material: peripheral blood. This receptor was taken from a human donor with acute or convalescent COVID-19. The donor label of this sample is uncertain. The rearrangement joins TRBV2 to TRBJ2-7; 8 bases align to TRBD1. In DNA form, the CDR3 reads TGTGCCTCGCTACTTGACAGGGGTCCCCCCCACGAGCAGTACTTC. Translation: CASLLDRGPPHEQYF.